This T cell receptor beta chain is drawn from a study of CD8 T cells in Susac syndrome. This CDR3 is built from 17 residues. Germline CDR1 reads LGHNA; CDR2 reads YSLEER. Deletions cut 0 bases from V and 1 base from J, with 15 bases between. Random hexamers served to reverse transcribe about 0.5 to 1 ug RNA. immunoSEQ multiplex PCR amplified TCR beta CDR3 across 54 Vbeta, 13 Jbeta. MiXCR, run by TCRdb on the immunoSEQ multiplex PCR reads, gives a single entry per CDR3 protein. This table has hundreds of thousands of distinct CDR3 sequences, 89% appearing once. CD8+ and CD4+ T cells were negatively isolated; TEMRA cells were FACS-enriched.

The chain recombines TRBV4-3 with TRBJ1-1; D ambiguous. Sequencing used CD8+ T cells from PBMCs. This TCR came from a human donor with multiple sclerosis. The CDR3 sequence is CASSQDHSGAGNTEAFF. In DNA, the CDR3 is TGCGCCAGCAGCCAAGATCACTCAGGCGCAGGGAACACTGAAGCTTTCTTT.